These 25 T cell receptor beta chains share one sample of origin, sequenced in a study of blood T cell repertoires in COVID-19. The protocol was immunoSEQ multiplex PCR, while the TCRdb copy is restricted to in-frame clones and leaves out a portion. Altogether some 390,000 clones are present, around 90% being singletons, with the ten largest covering 2.5% to 3.5%. Sequenced input: peripheral blood. These receptors were taken from a human donor in a cohort sampled during active COVID-19.

This clone was found a few times. V and J are TRBV11-3 and TRBJ2-2; the D gene is possibly TRBD2 (5 bases). CDR3 length equals 15 residues. In germline, CDR1 is SGHNT, CDR2 YENEEA. V dropped 3 bases and J dropped 4 bases, with 12 bases sitting between them. Written as DNA, the CDR3 is TGTGCCAGCAGCTTGGGTCCGCTAGCCACCGGGGAGCTGTTTTTT. Protein: CASSLGPLATGELFF.

The chain has TRBV29-1 and TRBJ1-2; TRBD1 matches 8 bases. The CDR3 has 14 residues. With 3 bases clipped from V and 6 bases from J, the junction kept 9 bases outside the gene matches. The germline V gene has CDR1 SQVTM and CDR2 ANQGSEA. In nucleotides, the CDR3 is TGCAGCGTTGAGAAGGGGACAGGACACAATGGCTACACCTTC. Translated, it gives CSVEKGTGHNGYTF.

The chain joins TRBV6-6 to TRBJ2-7, with D possibly being TRBD2 (6 bases). Germline V gives CDR1 MNHNY, CDR2 SVGAGI (reference sequence). This CDR3 contains 15 residues. The V gene lost 0 bases and the J gene lost 11 bases, with 20 bases spanning the gap. The CDR3 DNA is TGTGCCAGCAGTTACTCGGGGACTCCGAACCGGGGGAAGTACTTC. It specifies CASSYSGTPNRGKYF.

The V and J genes are TRBV29-1 and TRBJ1-1; possibly TRBD1 for D (6 bases). Trimming pared 4 bases from V and 1 base from J, leaving 13 bases between. Germline values: CDR1 SQVTM, CDR2 ANQGSEA. CDR3 length: 14 amino acids. As DNA, the CDR3 is TGCAGCGTTGTAAGGGGGGAGGGGAACACTGAAGCTTTCTTT. It yields the protein CSVVRGEGNTEAFF.

J is TRBJ1-2 and V is TRBV6-1, with 7 bases fitting TRBD1. The CDR3 consists of 15 residues. V was clipped by 3 bases and J by 6 bases; unmatched bases: 10. CDR1 MNHNS and CDR2 SASEGT come from the germline V gene. The CDR3 DNA reads TGTGCCAGCAGTGACCAGGGGGTTCCTATTCATGGCTACACCTTC. It specifies CASSDQGVPIHGYTF.

As regards this clone: A read error may be the cause here, since a much bigger clone is one base away. V usage is TRBV28 and J usage is TRBJ1-2; D possibly corresponds to TRBD1 (6 bases). Germline CDR1 MDHEN, CDR2 SYDVKM. The V end was cut by 4 bases, the J end by 4 bases, with 10 bases between. The CDR3 totals 13 residues. As DNA, the CDR3 is TGTGCCAGCAGTTCTCAGGGGAGCTATGGCTACACCTTC. This sequence encodes CASSSQGSYGYTF.

V usage is TRBV18 and J usage is TRBJ2-7, with 13 bases aligning to TRBD2. V was clipped by 5 bases and J by 5 bases; unmatched bases: 9. The CDR3 contains 16 residues. Per germline, CDR1 KGHSH and CDR2 LQKENI. The CDR3 nucleotides read TGTGCCAGCTCAGCCCCGGGACTAGCGGGAAGGAACGAGCAGTACTTC. Translation: CASSAPGLAGRNEQYF.

The V call is TRBV7-9, the J call TRBJ2-3, with TRBD2 matching 12 bases. The CDR3 is made up of 16 amino acids. Trimming cost V 5 bases and J 5 bases; bases outside gene matches: 8. The germline V gene has CDR1 SEHNR and CDR2 FQNEAQ (reference sequence). In DNA form, the CDR3 reads TGTGCCAGCAGCACGCTAGCGGGGGGGCGTATAGATACGCAGTATTTT. Amino acid sequence: CASSTLAGGRIDTQYF.

The CDR3 protein is CASSQEHGVEGTYEQYF. The CDR3 coding sequence is TGCGCCAGCAGCCAAGAGCATGGTGTTGAGGGTACCTACGAGCAGTACTTC. The J gene is TRBJ2-7, the V gene TRBV4-1; D may be TRBD2 (5 bases). Trimming shortened V by 0 bases and J by 2 bases, and 17 bases separated the two germline ends. Germline loops: CDR1 MGHRA, CDR2 YSYEKL. CDR3 length equals 17 residues.

This clone was counted a single time. This chain joins TRBV18 and TRBJ2-2, with D possibly matching TRBD2 (5 bases). The germline V gene encodes CDR1 KGHSH and CDR2 LQKENI. The CDR3 consists of 13 residues. The V end was cut by 3 bases, the J end by 6 bases, with 8 bases between. CDR3 sequence: CASSPGVAGELFF. CDR3 DNA: TGTGCCAGCTCACCGGGAGTCGCCGGGGAGCTGTTTTTT. The variable domain in full, with the rest retrieved from reference TRBV18 and TRBJ2-2, is NAGVMQNPRHLVRRRGQEARLRCSPMKGHSHVYWYRQLPEEGLKFMVYLQKENIIDESGMPKERFSAEFPKEGPSILRIQQVVRGDSAAYFCASSPGVAGELFFGEGSRLTVL.

The chain's CDR3 is CASSLFFGQGARGYTF. DNA for the CDR3: TGTGCCAGCAGCTTGTTCTTCGGACAGGGGGCGAGGGGCTACACCTTC. The chain couples TRBV5-8 to TRBJ1-2; 11 bases are a match to TRBD1. Unmatched junction bases numbered 10, after V lost 1 base and J lost 8 bases. The CDR3 has 16 residues. Germline-derived CDR1 and CDR2 are SGHTS and YDEGEE.

This chain links TRBV2 with TRBJ2-1; D may be TRBD1 (5 bases). Germline lookup yields CDR1 SNHLY and CDR2 FYNNEI. V lost 7 bases, J lost 0 bases, and 10 bases lay in between. This CDR3 region has 14 residues. CDR3 amino acids: CASTQGSSYNEQFF. The CDR3 DNA reads TGTGCCAGCACCCAGGGAAGCTCCTACAATGAGCAGTTCTTC. Looking up the rest from reference TRBV2 and TRBJ2-1 gives the full variable domain: EPEVTQTPSHQVTQMGQEVILRCVPISNHLYFYWYRQILGQKVEFLVSFYNNEISEKSEIFDDQFSVERPDGSNFTLKIRSTKLEDSAMYFCASTQGSSYNEQFFGPGTRLTVL.

The chain combines TRBV4-2 with TRBJ2-1; D ambiguous. There are 13 residues in the CDR3. The germline V gene encodes CDR1 LGHNA and CDR2 YNFKEQ. Trimming pared 1 base from V and 9 bases from J, leaving 10 bases between. CDR3 DNA: TGTGCCAGCAGCCAAGGTCGTCCAGGTGAGCAGTTCTTC. Translated, it gives CASSQGRPGEQFF.

The sample holds many counts of this clone. The CDR3: CASSQDSSGANVLTF. The CDR3 DNA sequence: TGTGCCAGCAGCCAAGACAGCTCTGGGGCCAACGTCCTGACTTTC. This chain uses TRBV6-2 or TRBV6-3 with TRBJ2-6; weak D call: TRBD1 (5 bases). The CDR3 totals 15 residues. The germline V gene encodes CDR1 MNHEY and CDR2 SVGEGT. V was clipped by 6 bases and J by 0 bases, with 9 bases between them.

The V and J genes are TRBV6-4 and TRBJ1-2; a weak D match, TRBD1 (6 bases). The CDR3 is made up of 14 amino acids. Germline CDR1 MRHNA, CDR2 SNTAGT. Trimming removed 2 bases at V and 7 bases at J, with 14 bases between. CDR3 sequence (DNA): TGTGCCAGCAGTGACGGGCCCAGGGGCACTGGCTACACCTTC. Protein: CASSDGPRGTGYTF.

The chain couples TRBV28 to TRBJ1-6, with 11 bases lining up with TRBD1. The length of the CDR3 is 17 residues. The germline V gene has CDR1 MDHEN and CDR2 SYDVKM. Germline trimming cut 3 bases from V and 5 bases from J; bases unmatched to any gene: 6. The CDR3 bases are TGTGCCAGCAGTTTCCCATTGGGACAGGGGGATAATTCACCCCTCCACTTT. Amino acid sequence: CASSFPLGQGDNSPLHF.

The chain combines TRBV7-3 with TRBJ2-5, with 7 bases identical to TRBD1. CDR3 length equals 14 residues. Germline lookup yields CDR1 SGHTA and CDR2 FQGTGA. V shed 6 bases, J shed 2 bases, and the junction held 6 bases outside the gene matches. The CDR3 sequence is CASSEGAGQETQYF. The CDR3 DNA reads as TGTGCCAGCAGTGAGGGGGCAGGACAAGAGACCCAGTACTTC. The whole variable domain, filled in from reference TRBV7-3 and TRBJ2-5, reads GAGVSQTPSNKVTEKGKYVELRCDPISGHTALYWYRQSLGQGPEFLIYFQGTGAADDSGLPNDRFFAVRPEGSVSTLKIQRTERGDSAVYLCASSEGAGQETQYFGPGTRLLVL.

The chain combines TRBV15 with TRBJ1-2; 8 bases fit TRBD1. Per the germline V gene, CDR1 is LNHNV and CDR2 is YYDKDF (reference sequence). V shed 4 bases, J shed 6 bases, and the junction held 7 bases outside the gene matches. There are 14 residues in the CDR3. Written as DNA, the CDR3 is TGTGCCACCAGCAAAGACAGGGGTAGGGATGGCTACACCTTC. This gives the protein CATSKDRGRDGYTF.

A single count supports this clone. The gene calls are TRBV9 and TRBJ2-5; the D gene is possibly TRBD2 (5 bases). CDR3 size: 15 residues. V was pared by 1 base and J by 4 bases, with 14 bases between. From germline, CDR1 is SGDLS and CDR2 YYNGEE. The CDR3 loop reads CASSVLSGLGETQYF. CDR3 sequence (DNA): TGTGCCAGCAGCGTATTAAGCGGATTGGGAGAGACCCAGTACTTC.

The rearrangement uses TRBV2 and TRBJ2-2; tentatively, D is TRBD2 (7 bases). The CDR3 is made up of 18 amino acids. V dropped 5 bases and J dropped 5 bases, with 24 bases sitting between them. Germline loops: CDR1 SNHLY, CDR2 FYNNEI. DNA for the CDR3: TGTGCCAGCAGTCCAAGGGCGGGGGCCCCCCTGGGGACCGGGGAGCTGTTTTTT. It yields the protein CASSPRAGAPLGTGELFF.

This chain joins TRBV7-9 and TRBJ1-2, with 7 nucleotides matching TRBD1. Trimming took 3 bases from V and 0 from J; bases not matched to a gene: 7. CDR1 and CDR2 from the germline V gene are SEHNR and FQNEAQ (reference sequence). CDR3 size: 16 residues. In DNA, the CDR3 is TGTGCCAGCAGCTTCAGTGGGGACAGCCCTAACTATGGCTACACCTTC. Translation: CASSFSGDSPNYGYTF.

The V and J genes are TRBV7-8 and TRBJ1-2; D may be TRBD1 (6 bases). Germline-derived CDR1 and CDR2 are SGHVS and FQNEAQ. The CDR3 is 13 amino acids. V gave up 5 bases and J gave up 8 bases, with 15 bases separating them. CDR3 nucleotide sequence: TGTGCCAGCAGCCCCGGACAGTCCCTAGGCTACACCTTC. Protein product: CASSPGQSLGYTF. The full variable domain, rest sourced from reference TRBV7-8 and TRBJ1-2, is GAGVSQSPRYKVAKRGQDVALRCDPISGHVSLFWYQQALGQGPEFLTYFQNEAQLDKSGLPSDRFFAERPEGSVSTLKIQRTQQEDSAVYLCASSPGQSLGYTFGSGTRLTVV.

The chain combines TRBV11-1 with TRBJ2-3; TRBD2 aligns across 8 bases. CDR3 size: 16 residues. The V and J ends lost 5 bases and 0 bases, in that order; junction bases with no gene match: 7. The germline gives CDR1 SGHAT, CDR2 FQDESV (reference sequence). Here the CDR3 reads CASSPRAGASTDTQYF. CDR3 DNA sequence: TGTGCCAGCAGCCCACGAGCGGGAGCTAGCACAGATACGCAGTATTTT.

The chain recombines TRBV10-2 with TRBJ2-4; perhaps TRBD2 as D (6 bases). The CDR3 consists of 15 residues. V was clipped by 2 bases and J by 2 bases, with 10 bases between them. CDR1 is WSHSY and CDR2 is SAAADI in the germline V gene. The CDR3 is CASSEAGLSKNIQYF. Here the CDR3 DNA reads TGCGCCAGCAGTGAGGCGGGACTTTCCAAAAACATTCAGTACTTC.

This clone showed up just once. The CDR3 region is CASSSGQGGGNEKLFF. CDR3 nucleotides: TGCGCCAGCAGCTCGGGACAGGGTGGCGGTAATGAAAAACTGTTTTTT. This rearrangement joins TRBV5-1 to TRBJ1-4, with 9 bases fitting TRBD1. This CDR3 has 16 amino acids. Germline V CDR1 and CDR2: SGHRS, YFSETQ. The J segment lost 4 bases and the V segment lost 3 bases, leaving 7 bases of the junction unmatched.